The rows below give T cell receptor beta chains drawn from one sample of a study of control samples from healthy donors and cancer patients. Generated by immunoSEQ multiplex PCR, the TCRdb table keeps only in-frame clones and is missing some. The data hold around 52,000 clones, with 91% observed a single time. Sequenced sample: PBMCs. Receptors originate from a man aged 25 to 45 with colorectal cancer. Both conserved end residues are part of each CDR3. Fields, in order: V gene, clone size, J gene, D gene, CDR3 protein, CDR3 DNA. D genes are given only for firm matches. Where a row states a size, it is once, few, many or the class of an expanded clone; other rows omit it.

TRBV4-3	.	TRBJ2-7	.	CASSQDGRLIVF	TGCGCCAGCAGCCAAGATGGCAGACTCATCGTCTTC
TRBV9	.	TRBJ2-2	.	CASSVAPNTGELFF	TGTGCCAGCAGCGTAGCCCCAAACACCGGGGAGCTGTTTTTT
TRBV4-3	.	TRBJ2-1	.	CASSPRGGLGNEQFF	TGCGCCAGCAGCCCCCGTGGAGGGTTGGGCAATGAGCAGTTCTTC
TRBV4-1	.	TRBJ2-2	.	CASSTDFTPTGELFF	TGCGCCAGTTCGACAGACTTCACCCCCACCGGGGAGCTGTTTTTT
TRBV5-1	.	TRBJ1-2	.	CASSPYPRGSESYTF	TGCGCCAGCAGCCCCTACCCTAGGGGTTCCGAAAGCTACACCTTC
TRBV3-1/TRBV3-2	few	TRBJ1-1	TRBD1	CASSQEGSGGRTEAFF	TGTGCCAGCAGCCAAGAAGGGTCAGGGGGGCGCACTGAAGCTTTCTTT
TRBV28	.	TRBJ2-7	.	CASSFRWEQYF	TGTGCCAGCAGTTTTAGGTGGGAGCAGTACTTC
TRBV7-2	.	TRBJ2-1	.	CASSLRAGRPYNEQFF	TGTGCCAGCAGCTTACGCGCAGGCCGCCCCTACAATGAGCAGTTCTTC
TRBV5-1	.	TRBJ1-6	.	CASSFFPAGGSNSPLHF	TGCGCCAGCAGCTTTTTCCCGGCTGGGGGAAGTAATTCACCCCTCCACTTT
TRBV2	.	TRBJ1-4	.	CASSRRTALNEKLFF	TGTGCCAGCAGCCGCAGGACAGCCCTTAATGAAAAACTGTTTTTT
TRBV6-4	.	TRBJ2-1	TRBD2	CASSDSSGGANEQFF	TGTGCCAGCAGTGACTCTAGCGGGGGGGCCAATGAGCAGTTCTTC
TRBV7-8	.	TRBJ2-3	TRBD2	CASSLVTSGGTDTQYF	TGTGCCAGCAGCTTAGTGACTAGCGGGGGGACAGATACGCAGTATTTT
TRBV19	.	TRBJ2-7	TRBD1	CASIPYFGTGNYEQYF	TGTGCCAGTATCCCTTATTTTGGGACAGGCAACTACGAGCAGTACTTC
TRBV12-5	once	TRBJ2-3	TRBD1	CASGFGQVSTDTQYF	TGTGCTAGTGGCTTCGGACAGGTGAGCACAGATACGCAGTATTTT
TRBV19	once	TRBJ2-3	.	CASRGTGDADTQYF	TGTGCCAGTAGGGGGACGGGGGACGCAGATACGCAGTATTTT
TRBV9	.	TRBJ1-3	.	CASSVAGGHGNTIYF	TGTGCCAGCAGCGTTGCGGGGGGGCATGGAAACACCATATATTTT
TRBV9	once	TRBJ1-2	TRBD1	CASSPRPGTGGTDYGYTF	TGTGCCAGCAGCCCACGACCGGGGACAGGGGGGACGGACTATGGCTACACCTTC
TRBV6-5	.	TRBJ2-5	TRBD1	CASSRDRGQETQYF	TGTGCCAGCAGTCGGGACAGGGGACAAGAGACCCAGTACTTC
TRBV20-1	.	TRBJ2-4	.	CSASGGPKGKNIQYF	TGCAGTGCCAGTGGAGGGCCCAAGGGCAAAAACATTCAGTACTTC
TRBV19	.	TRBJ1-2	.	CASKSGPNPDYGYTF	TGTGCCAGTAAATCAGGGCCGAACCCGGACTATGGCTACACCTTC
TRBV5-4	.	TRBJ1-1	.	CASSLSLGQREAFF	TGTGCCAGCAGCTTAAGCTTAGGACAGCGTGAAGCTTTCTTT
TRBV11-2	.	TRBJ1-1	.	CASSPRGGAEAFF	TGTGCCAGCAGCCCAAGGGGCGGCGCGGAAGCTTTCTTT
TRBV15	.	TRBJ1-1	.	CATSRDSWTEAFF	TGTGCCACCAGCAGGGACAGCTGGACTGAAGCTTTCTTT